The 18 T cell receptor beta chains in this list originate from one sample, sequenced in a study of cytomegalovirus exposure and HLA in healthy donors. The study ran its PCR with 60 Vbeta and 13 Jbeta primers. Profiled with immunoSEQ multiplex PCR; TCRdb holds only in-frame clones, not every one. The sample records about 100,000 clones, roughly 70% being singletons. Sequenced material: PBMCs. All receptors come from a man aged 40-49 years in good health and CMV-seropositive.

The gene calls are TRBV5-6 and TRBJ1-1; the D is unclear. Trimming shortened V by 0 bases and J by 1 base, and 4 bases separated the two germline ends. The CDR3 has 13 amino acids. Germline-derived CDR1 and CDR2 are SGHDT and YYEEEE. The CDR3: CASSLERNTEAFF. CDR3 DNA sequence: TGTGCCAGCAGCTTGGAGAGGAACACTGAAGCTTTCTTT. The whole variable domain, remainder taken from reference TRBV5-6 and TRBJ1-1, is DAGVTQSPTHLIKTRGQQVTLRCSPKSGHDTVSWYQQALGQGPQFIFQYYEEEERQRGNFPDRFSGHQFPNYSSELNVNALLLGDSALYLCASSLERNTEAFFGQGTRLTVV.

The CDR3 bases are TGCGCCAGCAGCCGTATTTGGCCGACTAATGAAAAACTGTTTTTT. It yields the protein CASSRIWPTNEKLFF. The J gene is TRBJ1-4, the V gene TRBV4-1; D uncertain. Germline-derived CDR1 and CDR2 are MGHRA and YSYEKL. This CDR3 comprises 15 residues. Trimming stripped 4 bases from V and 2 bases from J, with 11 bases between.

V is TRBV28 and J is TRBJ1-4, with D unresolved. Trimming took off 3 bases at V and 7 bases at J, with 12 bases between the two ends. The CDR3 has 14 residues. The V gene's germline CDR1 is MDHEN and CDR2 SYDVKM. In nucleotides, the CDR3 is TGTGCCAGCAGTTTGCACGAGGGAGGTGAAAAACTGTTTTTT. Protein product: CASSLHEGGEKLFF.

The rearrangement links TRBV19 to TRBJ1-2, with 8 positions matching TRBD1. CDR3 length: 12 amino acids. Trimming took 5 bases from V and 6 from J; bases not matched to a gene: 2. CDR1 is LNHDA, CDR2 SQIVND, per germline (reference sequence). Here the CDR3 DNA reads TGTGCCAGTAGTGAACAGGGGGATGGCTACACCTTC. Translating gives CASSEQGDGYTF.

The chain joins TRBV19 to TRBJ1-3; unclear D gene. The CDR3 runs 12 residues. Trimming stripped 6 bases from V and 4 bases from J, with 7 bases between. Germline-derived CDR1 and CDR2 are LNHDA and SQIVND (reference sequence). Here the CDR3 DNA reads TGTGCCAGTAGCCTTCAGGGAAACACCATATATTTT. Translation: CASSLQGNTIYF.

The V gene is TRBV15, the J gene TRBJ2-3, with a possible D match to TRBD1 (5 bases). V lost 2 bases to trimming and J lost 9 bases, with 12 bases between them. Germline assignment: CDR1 LNHNV and CDR2 YYDKDF (reference sequence). CDR3 length: 13 residues. DNA of the CDR3: TGTGCCACCAGCAGACTCGACAGAGACACGCAGTATTTT. Translating it yields CATSRLDRDTQYF.

This clone has only a few counts. The chain has TRBV28 and TRBJ2-7; 12 positions agree with TRBD1. Per germline, CDR1 MDHEN and CDR2 SYDVKM. This CDR3 is built from 15 residues. Unmatched junction bases numbered 6, after V lost 4 bases and J lost 5 bases. The CDR3 sequence: CASSSWDRGLDEQYF. The CDR3 coding sequence is TGTGCCAGCAGTTCTTGGGACAGGGGGCTGGACGAGCAGTACTTC.

This clone has a handful of counts. The genes are TRBV6-5 and TRBJ1-1; a weak D match, TRBD1 (6 bases). There are 15 residues in the CDR3. V shed 0 bases and J shed 0 bases, with 8 bases lying between them. Germline assignment: CDR1 MNHEY and CDR2 SVGAGI. CDR3: CASSYSGTMNTEAFF. For the CDR3, the DNA is TGTGCCAGCAGTTACTCTGGGACAATGAACACTGAAGCTTTCTTT.

The rearrangement uses TRBV5-1 and TRBJ2-2; possibly TRBD1 for D (5 bases). Germline CDR1 is SGHRS and CDR2 is YFSETQ. The CDR3 is made up of 17 amino acids. Trimming left V 2 bases short and J 1 base short, with 15 bases between. CDR3 residues: CASSFSLGPVNTGELFF. The CDR3 DNA sequence: TGCGCCAGCAGCTTCTCCTTGGGGCCCGTGAACACCGGGGAGCTGTTTTTT.

The V and J genes are TRBV13 and TRBJ1-1, with 8 nucleotides matching TRBD1. CDR1 is PRHDT, CDR2 FYEKMQ, per germline (reference sequence). V shed 1 base and J 1 base; nucleotides not matched to a gene: 5. The CDR3 length is 16 residues. CDR3 nucleotides: TGTGCCAGCAGCTTAGATTTCGGGACAGGGAACACTGAAGCTTTCTTT. Amino acid sequence: CASSLDFGTGNTEAFF.

V usage is TRBV7-9 and J usage is TRBJ1-2; D is perhaps TRBD1 (5 bases). V gave up 4 bases and J gave up 8 bases, with 11 bases separating them. From germline, CDR1 is SEHNR and CDR2 FQNEAQ (reference sequence). This CDR3 has 12 residues. CDR3 bases: TGTGCCAGCAGCTCCCAGGGTTACGGCTACACCTTC. It encodes CASSSQGYGYTF.

This clone appeared a few times. V is TRBV2 and J is TRBJ1-2, with unresolved D. V lost 5 bases and J 6 bases, leaving 13 bases between the germline ends. The V gene's germline CDR1 is SNHLY and CDR2 FYNNEI. This CDR3 is 13 amino acids long. The CDR3 spells CASSKRAGDGYTF. The CDR3 region has the DNA TGTGCCAGCAGTAAAAGAGCCGGGGATGGCTACACCTTC.

V usage is TRBV20-1 and J usage is TRBJ2-7, with D tentatively TRBD2 (6 bases). The V end was cut by 1 base, the J end by 5 bases, with 6 bases between. From germline, CDR1 is DFQATT and CDR2 SNEGSKA (reference sequence). The CDR3 length is 11 residues. The CDR3 region has the DNA TGCAGTGCTAGAGGACTAGACGAGCAGTACTTC. It translates to CSARGLDEQYF.

The genes are TRBV10-2 and TRBJ2-7, with 9 positions matching TRBD2. V gave up 6 bases and J gave up 2 bases; unmatched junction bases: 5. Per germline, CDR1 WSHSY and CDR2 SAAADI. This CDR3 region has 14 residues. CDR3 region: CASRLAGVAYEQYF. DNA of the CDR3: TGCGCCAGCAGATTAGCGGGAGTAGCCTACGAGCAGTACTTC.

This clone appeared a few times. The chain carries TRBV7-9 and TRBJ2-5; D is perhaps TRBD2 (6 bases). This CDR3 contains 15 residues. Trimming removed 10 bases at V and 5 bases at J, with 23 bases between. Per germline, CDR1 SEHNR and CDR2 FQNEAQ (reference sequence). The CDR3: CATRESSGDRETQYF. The CDR3 nucleotides read TGTGCCACTAGGGAGAGTAGCGGCGATAGGGAGACCCAGTACTTC.

This chain connects TRBV5-4 to TRBJ2-3, with D perhaps TRBD2 (6 bases). Germline lookup yields CDR1 SGHNT and CDR2 YYREEE (reference sequence). With 2 bases removed from V and 0 bases from J, the gap between germline ends came to 10 bases. The CDR3 extends over 15 amino acids. This CDR3 reads CASSFGGASTDTQYF. The CDR3 nucleotides read TGTGCCAGCAGCTTCGGAGGGGCAAGCACAGATACGCAGTATTTT.

V is TRBV7-2 and J is TRBJ2-3; 7 nucleotides match TRBD2. After removal of 4 bases from V and 0 bases from J, the junction contained 7 bases not matched to a gene. From germline, CDR1 is SGHTA and CDR2 FQGNSA. CDR3 length equals 16 residues. CDR3: CASSSWTSLSTDTQYF. The CDR3 coding sequence is TGTGCCAGCAGCTCCTGGACTAGTCTTAGCACAGATACGCAGTATTTT.

This clone was seen once. The chain has TRBV29-1 and TRBJ2-1; TRBD1 matches 11 bases. The junction had 4 bases not matched to a gene; V was cut back by 7 bases and J by 8 bases. This CDR3 spans 12 amino acids. Looked up from germline, CDR1 is SQVTM and CDR2 is ANQGSEA. The CDR3: CSAGQGAHEQFF. DNA for the CDR3: TGCAGCGCCGGACAGGGGGCGCATGAGCAGTTCTTC.